This section outlines one T cell receptor (beta chain) sequence together with its context. What it recognizes is unknown. These data originate in a study of regulatory dendritic cells for organ transplantation. General observations from the study: Naive CD4+ and CD8+ repertoires were highly diverse; memory CD8+ was most oligoclonal. Memory CD8+ clonal expansion seemed more limited with regulatory than mature dendritic cells.

Produced via immunoSEQ multiplex PCR; TCRdb's table is partial and in-frame only. Of 21,000 or so clones listed, about 80% are singletons. CD4+ or CD8+ T cells were sorted as naive CD45RA+ or memory CD45RO+. Germline-derived CDR1 and CDR2 are SGHDT and YYEEEE. This CDR3 comprises 14 residues. The V gene end was trimmed by 0 bases and the J gene end by 9 bases; junction bases not matched to a gene: 7. The source is a human donor in good health. The sample taken for sequencing was memory CD4+ T cells from blood. The subset was: CD45RO+ memory T cells. The chain employs TRBV5-6 and TRBJ1-2, with TRBD1 identical over 8 bases. CDR3 coding DNA: TGTGCCAGCAGCTTGGGGCAGGGGGCTGATCGCTACACCTTC. It yields the protein CASSLGQGADRYTF.